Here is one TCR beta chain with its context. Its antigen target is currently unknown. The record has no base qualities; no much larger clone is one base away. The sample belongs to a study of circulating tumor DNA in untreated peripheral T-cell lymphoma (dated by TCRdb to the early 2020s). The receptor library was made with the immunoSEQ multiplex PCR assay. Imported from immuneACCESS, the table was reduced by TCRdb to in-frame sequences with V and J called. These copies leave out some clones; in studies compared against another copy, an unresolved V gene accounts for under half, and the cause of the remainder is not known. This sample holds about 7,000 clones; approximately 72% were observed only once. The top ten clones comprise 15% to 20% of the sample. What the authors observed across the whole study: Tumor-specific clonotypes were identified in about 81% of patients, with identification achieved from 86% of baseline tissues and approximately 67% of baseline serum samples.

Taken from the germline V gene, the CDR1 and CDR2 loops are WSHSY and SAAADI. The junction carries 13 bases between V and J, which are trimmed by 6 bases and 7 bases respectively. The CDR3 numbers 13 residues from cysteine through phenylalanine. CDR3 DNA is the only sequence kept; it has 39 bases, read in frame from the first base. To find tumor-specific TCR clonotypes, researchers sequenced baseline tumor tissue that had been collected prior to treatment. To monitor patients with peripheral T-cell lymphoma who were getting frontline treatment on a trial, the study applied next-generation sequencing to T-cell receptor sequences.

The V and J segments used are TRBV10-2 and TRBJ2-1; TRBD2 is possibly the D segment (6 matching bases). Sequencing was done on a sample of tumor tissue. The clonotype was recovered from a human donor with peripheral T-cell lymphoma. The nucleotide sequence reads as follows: TGCGCCAGCAGCCTTATGGGGGGTAATGAGCAGTTCTTC. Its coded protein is CASSLMGGNEQFF.